This TCR beta chain derives from a study of response to subunit inactivated influenza vaccine. Study observations and caveats: After each seasonal influenza vaccination, few new T cells are recruited, the authors suggested.

For this clonotype: What it binds is unknown.

One entry per CDR3 protein results from TCRdb running MiXCR on the RT-PCR reads. The sample contains about 160,000 distinct CDR3 sequences, about a tenth of which appear only once. The junction had 2 bases not matched to a gene; V was cut back by 2 bases and J by 5 bases. This CDR3 region has 14 residues. Germline V CDR1 and CDR2: SGDLS, YYNGEE. This TCR derives from a man aged 50 or older who received an inactivated influenza vaccine. This chain links TRBV9 with TRBJ2-3; 10 positions match TRBD2. Sequences were derived from non-naive T cells sorted from PBMCs, sampled roughly 45 days after vaccination. CDR3 sequence: CASSVLAGVDTQYF. In nucleotides, the CDR3 is TGTGCCAGCAGCGTCCTAGCGGGAGTAGATACGCAGTATTTT.